This T cell receptor beta chain was sequenced during a study of T cell changes during pregnancy in multiple sclerosis. TCRdb keeps only in-frame clones here, not all; method: immunoSEQ multiplex PCR. The data contain around 83,000 clones, about 90% of them singletons. Trimming took off 5 bases at V and 5 bases at J, with 23 bases between the two ends. The V gene's germline CDR1 is SGHTA and CDR2 FQGNSA. This CDR3 spans 17 amino acids. The sequencing used CD4+ T cells from peripheral blood mononuclear cells, collected in the second trimester of pregnancy. This clonotype originated in a female donor with multiple sclerosis, enrolled in a pregnancy study. This rearrangement joins TRBV7-2 to TRBJ2-3, with TRBD2 as a possible D gene (5 bases). The DNA of the CDR3 is TGTGCCAGCAGCCCCTACGTGGCTCTAACGGGAAAAGATACGCAGTATTTT. Translation: CASSPYVALTGKDTQYF.